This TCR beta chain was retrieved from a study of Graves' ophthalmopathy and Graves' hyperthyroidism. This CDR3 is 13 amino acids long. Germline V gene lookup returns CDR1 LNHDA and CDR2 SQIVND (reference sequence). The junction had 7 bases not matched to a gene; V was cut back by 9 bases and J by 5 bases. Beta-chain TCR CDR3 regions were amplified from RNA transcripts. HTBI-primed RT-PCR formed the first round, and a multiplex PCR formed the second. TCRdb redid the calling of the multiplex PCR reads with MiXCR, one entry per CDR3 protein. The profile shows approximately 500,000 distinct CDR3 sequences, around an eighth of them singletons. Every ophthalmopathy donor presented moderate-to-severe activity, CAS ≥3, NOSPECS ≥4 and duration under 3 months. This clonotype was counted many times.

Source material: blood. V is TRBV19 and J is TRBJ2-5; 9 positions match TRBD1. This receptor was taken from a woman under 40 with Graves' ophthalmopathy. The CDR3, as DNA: TGTGCCAGCCGACGGGACAGGGCGGAGACCCAGTACTTC. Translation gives CASRRDRAETQYF.